This TCR beta chain was sequenced in a study of blood T cell repertoires in COVID-19. Study background: Sites in the United States, Italy and Spain provided acute and convalescent COVID-19 samples. PBMCs, B-cell-depleted T cells, or T cells provided the cDNA or gDNA that made up the material.

Germline-derived CDR1 and CDR2 are MNHEY and SVGEGT. The CDR3 consists of 14 residues. V lost 5 bases and J lost 4, with 11 bases in between. This clone came up a few times. Per the authors' pipeline: Reference gene primer amplification gave estimated nucleated cell counts. TCRdb keeps only in-frame clones here, not all; method: immunoSEQ multiplex PCR. From that table come the V and J calls and clone size; the DNA was used to work out D and trimming. Here the sample spans around 170,000 clones, roughly 70% being singletons. This chain joins TRBV6-2 or TRBV6-3 and TRBJ2-2; D unresolved. The sequence was collected from a woman older than 75 with acute or convalescent COVID-19. Sequencing used peripheral blood. The CDR3 sequence: CASSPLLGTGELFF. The CDR3 region has the DNA TGTGCCAGCAGTCCCCTACTTGGCACCGGGGAGCTGTTTTTT.